The source of this T cell receptor (beta chain) is a study of blood T cell repertoires in COVID-19 (dated by TCRdb to about 2020). Study-level background: Samples covering the acute and convalescent phases of COVID-19 were provided by collaborators in the United States, Italy and Spain. Sample metadata almost always included a de-identified subject ID, COVID-19 status, age in years and sex. Samples were obtained from the ongoing ImmuneRACE study (first 160 participants) and from roughly 1,300 subjects provided by 6 global collaborators. The repertoires were made available in a free public database intended to serve as a resource for research on the immune response to SARS-CoV-2. The material from the prospective study consisted of cDNA or gDNA derived from T cells, B-cell-depleted T cells, or PBMCs. Where HLA class I and class II types were available, the types were taken from metadata supplied by the sample provider, not from assay-based typing. Subjects who had been exposed to COVID-19, were actively infected with it, or had recovered from it provided the deeply sampled blood TCRbeta repertoires that made up the dataset. Paper-wide results and their limitations: How much clinical and demographic metadata was included differed by source and by participant, and the metadata was provided uncurated.

TCRbeta CDR3 regions were amplified from genomic DNA using the immunoSEQ Assay, a bias-controlled multiplex PCR. Processing in the source paper ran as follows. Nucleated cell counts per sample were estimated from amplification of reference gene primers within the assay. To quantify the absolute abundance of each unique TCRbeta CDR3 rearrangement, sequence reads were collapsed and filtered. For each sample, productive Simpson clonality was calculated as the square root of Simpson's diversity index over productive rearrangements. Held by TCRdb, this immuneACCESS table contains in-frame sequences only and omits some clones. Under half of the omission traces to an unresolved V gene where checked; the cause of the rest is unknown. V, J and clone size derive from that table, while D and trimming were established from the DNA sequence. This sample has 80,000 or so clones in its table, and approximately 80% of those were observed once. Roughly 10% of the sample is held by the ten biggest clonotypes.

CDR1 KGHSH and CDR2 LQKENI are derived from the germline V gene. V ends up 0 bases short and J 7 bases short, with an unmatched junction base count of 2. Counted from cysteine to phenylalanine, this CDR3 has 13 amino acids. Just CDR3 DNA is preserved here, 39 bases in frame from base 1. Points on this clone: Its antigen is unknown. No clone much larger than this one lies a single base away; base qualities are absent.

The collaborating institutions used their own protocols to collect whole blood in K2EDTA tubes. For TCRbeta analysis, collaborator samples were shipped as frozen whole blood, as isolated PBMCs, or as DNA extracted from either sample type. This clonotype was sampled from a human donor in a cohort sampled during active COVID-19. The chain uses TRBV18 and TRBJ1-2, and 7 bases in between align with TRBD1. The sample was peripheral blood. The CDR3 protein is CASSPPTGLGYTF. The DNA sequence is given as TGTGCCAGCTCACCACCGACAGGGCTTGGCTACACCTTC.